Below, one TCR beta chain is given with its context. The antigen is undetermined. This record belongs to a study of cytomegalovirus exposure and HLA in healthy donors. Study as a whole: HLA-typed donors contributed approximately 92 million unique TCRs, which were held in an early data release. The study, taken as a whole, reports: Among the most significant clusters, several appeared linked to common viral pathogens in a later analysis. Altogether, about 160 TCR beta chains were recorded as cytomegalovirus-associated.

Germline values: CDR1 SGHVS, CDR2 FQNEAQ. With V trimmed by 5 bases and J by 0 bases, 4 bases remained unmatched. CDR3 length: 18 residues. PCR employed 60 Vbeta and 13 Jbeta primers. Repertoires were generated with immunoSEQ multiplex PCR, while TCRdb's copy carries only in-frame clones and drops some. The profile shows 120,000 or so clones, around 76% of them singletons. The source material was PBMCs. The chain has TRBV7-8 and TRBJ2-1; 16 bases fit TRBD2. The receptor was isolated from a man in his fifties or sixties in good health and CMV-seropositive. CDR3: CASSPGLAGGSSYNEQFF. The CDR3 DNA follows: TGTGCCAGCAGCCCGGGACTAGCGGGAGGGAGCTCCTACAATGAGCAGTTCTTC.